This T cell receptor beta chain derives from a study of T-cell memory formation after mild COVID-19. Overall study context: Largely, TCR clusters stayed within a single donor. Overall study findings and caveats: There was a balanced CD4/CD8 profile in clones contracting day 15 to 85, and later expanders leaned CD4+.

TCRdb used MiXCR to reprocess the 5' RACE reads, holding one entry per CDR3 protein. The table shows about 310,000 distinct CDR3 sequences, with just under 20% occurring only once. With respect to this clonotype: As yet, its antigen is unknown.

Sample: PBMCs or a T cell subset sorted from them (not recorded which). This TCR was sampled from a man younger than 35 who had mild COVID-19 (a few samples of this study predate the infection). Cell type and time point are not known.

The CDR3 DNA reads as TGTGCCAGCAGCGGACGGGGCTACGAGCAGTACGTC. This sequence encodes CASSGRGYEQYV. The chain links TRBV11-2 to TRBJ2-7; a possible D gene is TRBD2 (5 bases). Deletions cut 5 bases from V and 3 bases from J, with 8 bases between. The CDR3 covers 12 residues. Germline V CDR1 and CDR2: SGHAT, FQNNGV.